This is a list of T cell receptor beta chains from one sample in a study of monozygotic twins with inflammatory bowel disease. TCRdb re-called the 5' RACE reads; one entry per CDR3 protein, DNA not given. Here the sample table reports around 220,000 distinct CDR3 sequences. The source material was blood. Source of these receptors: a human donor with ulcerative colitis or Crohn's disease, or a healthy co-twin of an affected twin (not recorded which). Each CDR3 is given with its conserved first and last residue. The order of the fields is CDR3 protein, V gene, J gene.

CASSQQGDYTF,TRBV12-3/TRBV12-4,TRBJ1-2
CASSPPSGANTGELFF,TRBV5-1,TRBJ2-2
CASKNVPNEQFF,TRBV5-1,TRBJ2-1
CASSLNGQGNTEAFF,TRBV7-2,TRBJ1-1
CASSPWGSFVMNTGELFF,TRBV19,TRBJ2-2
CASSLVRVLSYNEQFF,TRBV7-9,TRBJ2-1
CSAPSGRTANYGYTF,TRBV20-1,TRBJ1-2
CASSEPGLSNEQFF,TRBV5-1,TRBJ2-1
CATSDRPNNEQFF,TRBV9,TRBJ2-1
CASSSQEYTGELFF,TRBV7-7,TRBJ2-2
CAGGGALNTGELFF,TRBV2,TRBJ2-2
CASSALGTDTQYF,TRBV6-5,TRBJ2-3
CASSLGPPGLAYNEQFF,TRBV5-1,TRBJ2-1
CAWSVRIKETQYF,TRBV30,TRBJ2-5
CASTSWGNTGELFF,TRBV12-3/TRBV12-4,TRBJ2-2
CASSVPGELFF,TRBV5-1,TRBJ2-2
CASSGISERARNEQFF,TRBV9,TRBJ2-1
CSARYRTGLTEAFF,TRBV20-1,TRBJ1-1
CASSPGGSGEYTYGYTF,TRBV7-2,TRBJ1-2
CASSELAGEVDTQYF,TRBV2,TRBJ2-3
CASSPINQGTYEQYF,TRBV12-3/TRBV12-4,TRBJ2-7
CSPADNNEQFF,TRBV20-1,TRBJ2-1
CASSFRASDPTTTNTGELFF,TRBV11-2,TRBJ2-2